A selection of T cell receptor beta chains follows, all from one sample in a study of T cells after yellow fever vaccination. TCRdb called the 5' RACE reads again in MiXCR, with one record for every CDR3 protein. The repertoire consists of 200,000 to 300,000 distinct CDR3 sequences, with around 6.7% occurring once and the leading ten covering approximately 1.1%. This specimen was CD4+ T cells sorted from PBMCs, taken on the day of the yellow fever booster vaccination. The receptors shown here come from a man aged 30-40 years who received the YFV17D yellow fever vaccine. Both conserved end residues are trimmed from each CDR3. Part of the rows lack a size; the others show once, few, many or a class for expanded clones.

cdr3_aa,v_call,clone_size,j_call
SARVRSSGSYNEQF,TRBV20-1,few,TRBJ2-1
ASSQDSPYEQY,TRBV5-1,many,TRBJ2-7
ASSFQGRDYNEQF,TRBV7-2,many,TRBJ2-1
SALQGSGANVLT,TRBV20-1,-,TRBJ2-6
ASGTGRTLAKNIQY,TRBV12-3/TRBV12-4,many,TRBJ2-4
ASSLELPGQGRFEQY,TRBV7-9,few,TRBJ2-7
ATSAGGSHNEQF,TRBV24-1,many,TRBJ2-1
ASSIGGSYEQY,TRBV19,many,TRBJ2-7
ASSIGTGIYEQY,TRBV11-2,many,TRBJ2-7
ASSSRLGDGYT,TRBV7-9,-,TRBJ1-2
ATSPEDTDTQY,TRBV12-3/TRBV12-4,-,TRBJ2-3
SAMGQSYNEQF,TRBV20-1,-,TRBJ2-1
ASSATGSEQY,TRBV2,-,TRBJ2-7
ASSFATGNTEAF,TRBV7-2,-,TRBJ1-1
ASQGGKGADTQY,TRBV7-3,-,TRBJ2-3
SARTSGTTGELF,TRBV20-1,-,TRBJ2-2
ASSLQGQMNTEAF,TRBV5-1,few,TRBJ1-1
AISDGQGVSYEQY,TRBV10-3,many,TRBJ2-7
ASGLAEITDTQY,TRBV7-2,many,TRBJ2-3
ASSSPYHHEQY,TRBV6-5,many,TRBJ2-7
ASSFLSGKSDYEQY,TRBV6-2/TRBV6-3,many,TRBJ2-7
ASSFRTSTDTQY,TRBV7-3,many,TRBJ2-3
ASSLRDNNSPLH,TRBV5-1,many,TRBJ1-6
ASSQEGRKGSGELF,TRBV4-3,few,TRBJ2-2
ASSTGGVDEQF,TRBV12-3/TRBV12-4,many,TRBJ2-1
ASSPSGGNSPLH,TRBV18,few,TRBJ1-6
RPGGLAADTQY,TRBV20-1,few,TRBJ2-3
ASSPLYEQF,TRBV7-2,many,TRBJ2-1
ASSFSDPGRETQY,TRBV5-1,many,TRBJ2-5
ASSFHPGTGQYGYT,TRBV5-5,few,TRBJ1-2
SARGGSLDEQY,TRBV20-1,few,TRBJ2-7
ASSFERWSPEPYNEQF,TRBV12-3/TRBV12-4,-,TRBJ2-1
ASSPQGRGETQY,TRBV7-3,-,TRBJ2-5
ATSGRGITGELF,TRBV24-1,-,TRBJ2-2
ASSYQPSGSRQF,TRBV6-5,few,TRBJ2-1
ASSPRHRSEAF,TRBV7-2,-,TRBJ1-1
ATSESGETQY,TRBV24-1,many,TRBJ2-5
SARTQKGVVAF,TRBV20-1,-,TRBJ1-1
ASSLAPSGGADTQY,TRBV5-5,many,TRBJ2-3
SASVGSCADTQY,TRBV20-1,-,TRBJ2-3
ASSPNGGGPYNEQF,TRBV23-1,many,TRBJ2-1
ASSPRQGAQDEQY,TRBV12-3/TRBV12-4,-,TRBJ2-7
ASSSTSTDTQY,TRBV27,many,TRBJ2-3
ASSLSIRTSGMNEQF,TRBV27,many,TRBJ2-1
ASRPAARDNEQF,TRBV12-3/TRBV12-4,many,TRBJ2-1
ASRPSLGGTEAF,TRBV28,-,TRBJ1-1
ASSSEAGLEQF,TRBV5-4,-,TRBJ2-1
ASSHGTEQY,TRBV6-5,many,TRBJ2-7
ASGGDEQY,TRBV2,-,TRBJ2-7
ASSPRGGDLSYNEQF,TRBV5-6,few,TRBJ2-1
AWTTGARNEQF,TRBV30,many,TRBJ2-1
ASSLSQSGEQF,TRBV7-3,few,TRBJ2-1
ASSQERTGRANIQY,TRBV3-1,few,TRBJ2-4
ASSIRLSAGGESYEQY,TRBV19,-,TRBJ2-7